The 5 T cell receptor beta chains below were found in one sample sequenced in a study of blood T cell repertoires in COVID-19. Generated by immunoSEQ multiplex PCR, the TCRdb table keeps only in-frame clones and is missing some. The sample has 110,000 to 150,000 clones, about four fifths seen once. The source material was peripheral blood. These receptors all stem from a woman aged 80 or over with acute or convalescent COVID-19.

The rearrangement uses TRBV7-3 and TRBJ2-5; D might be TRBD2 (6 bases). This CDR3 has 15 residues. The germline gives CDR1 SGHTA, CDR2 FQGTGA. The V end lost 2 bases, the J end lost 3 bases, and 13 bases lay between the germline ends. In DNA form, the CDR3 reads TGTGCCAGCAGCTTAGGGGGGAGACGGGAAGAGACCCAGTACTTC. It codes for CASSLGGRREETQYF.

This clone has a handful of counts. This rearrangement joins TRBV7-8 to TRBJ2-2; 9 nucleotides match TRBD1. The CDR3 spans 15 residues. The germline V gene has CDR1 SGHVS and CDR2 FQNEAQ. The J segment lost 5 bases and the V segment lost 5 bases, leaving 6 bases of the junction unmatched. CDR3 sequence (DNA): TGTGCCAGCAGCGCAGGACAGGGGAGGACCGGGGAGCTGTTTTTT. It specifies CASSAGQGRTGELFF.

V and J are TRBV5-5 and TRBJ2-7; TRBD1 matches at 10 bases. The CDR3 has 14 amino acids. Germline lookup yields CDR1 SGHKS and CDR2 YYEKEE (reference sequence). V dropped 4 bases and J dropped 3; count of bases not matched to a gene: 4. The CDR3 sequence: CASSDRDRGYEQYF. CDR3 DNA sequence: TGTGCCAGCAGCGACCGGGACAGGGGCTACGAGCAGTACTTC.

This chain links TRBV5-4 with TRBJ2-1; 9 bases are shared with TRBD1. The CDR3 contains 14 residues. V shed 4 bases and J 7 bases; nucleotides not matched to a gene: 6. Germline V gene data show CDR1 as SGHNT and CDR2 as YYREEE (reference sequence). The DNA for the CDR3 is TGTGCCAGCAGCAGCCGACAGGGGGTGAATGAGCAGTTCTTC. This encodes CASSSRQGVNEQFF.

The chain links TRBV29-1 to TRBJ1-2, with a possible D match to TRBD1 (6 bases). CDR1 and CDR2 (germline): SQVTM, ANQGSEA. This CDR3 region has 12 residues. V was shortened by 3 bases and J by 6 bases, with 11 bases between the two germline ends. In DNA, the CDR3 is TGCAGCGTTGAGCGGACAGACGATGGCTACACCTTC. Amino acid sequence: CSVERTDDGYTF.